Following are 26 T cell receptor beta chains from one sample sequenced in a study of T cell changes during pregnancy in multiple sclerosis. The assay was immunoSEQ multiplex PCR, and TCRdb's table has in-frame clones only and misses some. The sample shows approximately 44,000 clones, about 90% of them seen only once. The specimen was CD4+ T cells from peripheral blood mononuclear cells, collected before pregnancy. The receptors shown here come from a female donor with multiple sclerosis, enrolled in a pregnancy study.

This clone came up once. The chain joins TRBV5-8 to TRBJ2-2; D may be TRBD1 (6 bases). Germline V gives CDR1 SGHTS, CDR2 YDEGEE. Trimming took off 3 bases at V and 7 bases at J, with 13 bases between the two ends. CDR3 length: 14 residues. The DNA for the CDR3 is TGTGCCAGCAGCTCCGGACAGACCTTCGGGGAGCTGTTTTTT. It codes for CASSSGQTFGELFF.

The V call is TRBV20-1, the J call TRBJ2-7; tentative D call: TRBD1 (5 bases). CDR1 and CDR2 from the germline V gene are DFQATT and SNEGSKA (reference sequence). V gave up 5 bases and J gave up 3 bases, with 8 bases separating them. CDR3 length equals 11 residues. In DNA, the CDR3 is TGCAGTGCTTCAGGGAACTACGAGCAGTACTTC. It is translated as CSASGNYEQYF.

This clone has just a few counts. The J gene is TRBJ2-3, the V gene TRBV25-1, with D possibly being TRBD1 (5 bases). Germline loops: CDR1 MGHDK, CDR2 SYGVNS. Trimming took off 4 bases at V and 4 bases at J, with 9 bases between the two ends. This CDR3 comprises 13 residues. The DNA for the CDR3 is TGTGCCAGCAGTGGCGTAGGGGCAGATACGCAGTATTTT. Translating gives CASSGVGADTQYF.

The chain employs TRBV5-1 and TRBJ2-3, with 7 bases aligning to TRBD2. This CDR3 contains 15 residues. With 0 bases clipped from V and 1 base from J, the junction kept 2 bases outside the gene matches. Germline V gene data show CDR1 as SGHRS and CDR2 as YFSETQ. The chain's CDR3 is CASSLGGRGTDTQYF. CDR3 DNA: TGCGCCAGCAGCTTGGGGGGGAGGGGCACAGATACGCAGTATTTT.

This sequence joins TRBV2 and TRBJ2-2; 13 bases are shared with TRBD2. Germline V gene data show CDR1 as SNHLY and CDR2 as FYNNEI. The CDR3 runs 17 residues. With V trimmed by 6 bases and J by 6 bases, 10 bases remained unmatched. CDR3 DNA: TGTGCCAGCAGGAAGACTAGCGGGGGGTCGGGTCCCGGGGAGCTGTTTTTT. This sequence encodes CASRKTSGGSGPGELFF.

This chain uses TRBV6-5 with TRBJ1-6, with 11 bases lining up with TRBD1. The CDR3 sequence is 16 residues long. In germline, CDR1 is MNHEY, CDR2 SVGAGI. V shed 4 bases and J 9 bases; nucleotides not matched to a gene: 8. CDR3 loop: CASSFSSGTGGSPLHF. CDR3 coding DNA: TGTGCCAGCAGTTTCTCCTCCGGGACAGGGGGTTCACCCCTCCACTTT.

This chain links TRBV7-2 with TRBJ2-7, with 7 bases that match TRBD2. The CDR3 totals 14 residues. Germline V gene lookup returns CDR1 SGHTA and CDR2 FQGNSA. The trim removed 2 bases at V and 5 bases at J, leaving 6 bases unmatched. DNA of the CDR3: TGTGCCAGCAGCTTAAATGGGAGGGCAGACGAGCAGTACTTC. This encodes CASSLNGRADEQYF. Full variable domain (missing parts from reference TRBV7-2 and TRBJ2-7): GAGVSQSPSNKVTEKGKDVELRCDPISGHTALYWYRQSLGQGLEFLIYFQGNSAPDKSGLPSDRFSAERTGGSVSTLTIQRTQQEDSAVYLCASSLNGRADEQYFGPGTRLTVT.

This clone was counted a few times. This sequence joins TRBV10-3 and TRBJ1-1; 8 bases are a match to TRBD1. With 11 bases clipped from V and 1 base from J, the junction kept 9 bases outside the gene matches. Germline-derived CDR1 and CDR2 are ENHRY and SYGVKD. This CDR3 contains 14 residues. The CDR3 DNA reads TGTGCCTCCACGAGAGGGACAGGGAACACTGAAGCTTTCTTT. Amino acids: CASTRGTGNTEAFF.

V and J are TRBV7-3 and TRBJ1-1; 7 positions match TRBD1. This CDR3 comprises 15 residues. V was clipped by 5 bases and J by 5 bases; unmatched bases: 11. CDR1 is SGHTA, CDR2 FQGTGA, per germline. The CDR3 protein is CASSRDRVVGTEAFF. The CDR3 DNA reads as TGTGCCAGCAGCCGAGACAGGGTTGTGGGAACTGAAGCTTTCTTT.

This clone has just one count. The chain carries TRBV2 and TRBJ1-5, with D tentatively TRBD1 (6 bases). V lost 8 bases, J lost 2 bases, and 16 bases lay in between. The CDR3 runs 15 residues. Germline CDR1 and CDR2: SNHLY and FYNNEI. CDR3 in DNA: TGTGCCAGCCGCGTTGGGGGGGCTGGCAATCAGCCCCAGCATTTT. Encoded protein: CASRVGGAGNQPQHF.

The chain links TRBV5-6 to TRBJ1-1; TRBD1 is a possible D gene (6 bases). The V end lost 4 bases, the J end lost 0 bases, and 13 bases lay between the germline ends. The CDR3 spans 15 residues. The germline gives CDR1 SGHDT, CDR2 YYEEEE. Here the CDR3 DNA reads TGTGCCAGCAGCCCCCAGGGGATTGTGAACACTGAAGCTTTCTTT. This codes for CASSPQGIVNTEAFF. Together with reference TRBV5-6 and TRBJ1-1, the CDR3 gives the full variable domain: DAGVTQSPTHLIKTRGQQVTLRCSPKSGHDTVSWYQQALGQGPQFIFQYYEEEERQRGNFPDRFSGHQFPNYSSELNVNALLLGDSALYLCASSPQGIVNTEAFFGQGTRLTVV.

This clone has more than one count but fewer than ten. This CDR3 is CASSLDREYYEQYF. Written as DNA, the CDR3 is TGTGCCAGCAGCCTGGACAGGGAATATTACGAGCAGTACTTC. This rearrangement joins TRBV6-6 to TRBJ2-7; TRBD1 agrees at 8 bases. Germline assignment: CDR1 MNHNY and CDR2 SVGAGI (reference sequence). CDR3 length equals 14 residues. Trimming cost V 6 bases and J 4 bases; bases outside gene matches: 8.

CDR3 sequence (DNA): TGTGCCAGCTCACCAGGGACAGGGCGCGAGCAGTACTTC. The encoded protein is CASSPGTGREQYF. V and J are TRBV18 and TRBJ2-7, with 9 bases identical to TRBD1. There are 13 residues in the CDR3. CDR1 is KGHSH and CDR2 is LQKENI in the germline V gene. V lost 2 bases and J lost 6; bases outside the gene matches: 2.

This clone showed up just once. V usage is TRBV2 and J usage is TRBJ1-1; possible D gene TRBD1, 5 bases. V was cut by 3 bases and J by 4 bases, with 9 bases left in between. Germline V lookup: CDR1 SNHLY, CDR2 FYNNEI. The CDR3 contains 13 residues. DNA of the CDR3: TGTGCCAGCAGTGACGGCAGGGCCACTGAAGCTTTCTTT. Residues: CASSDGRATEAFF.

The CDR3 sequence is CASRGYGYEQYF. The CDR3 DNA sequence: TGTGCCAGCAGGGGCTATGGGTACGAGCAGTACTTC. The gene calls are TRBV2 and TRBJ2-7; the D is unclear. Trimming took 6 bases from V and 4 from J, leaving 10 bases between them. There are 12 residues in the CDR3. Germline V gene lookup returns CDR1 SNHLY and CDR2 FYNNEI.

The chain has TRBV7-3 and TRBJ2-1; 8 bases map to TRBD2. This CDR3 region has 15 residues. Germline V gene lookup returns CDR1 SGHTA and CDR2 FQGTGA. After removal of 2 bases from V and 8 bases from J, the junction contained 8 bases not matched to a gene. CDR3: CASSLQSAGGDEQFF. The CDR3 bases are TGTGCCAGCAGCTTACAGTCCGCGGGGGGAGATGAGCAGTTCTTC.

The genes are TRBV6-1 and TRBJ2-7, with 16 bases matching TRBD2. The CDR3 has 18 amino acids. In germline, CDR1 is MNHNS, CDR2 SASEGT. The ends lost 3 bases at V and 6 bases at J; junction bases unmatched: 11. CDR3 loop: CASSDGTSGGARFLEQYF. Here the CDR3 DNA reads TGTGCCAGCAGTGACGGGACTAGCGGGGGGGCCAGGTTCCTCGAGCAGTACTTC.

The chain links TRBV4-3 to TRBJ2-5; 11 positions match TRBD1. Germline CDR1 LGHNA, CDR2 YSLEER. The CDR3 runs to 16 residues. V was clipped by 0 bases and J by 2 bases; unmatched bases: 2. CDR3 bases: TGCGCCAGCAGCCAAGAAGGGACAGGGGGGCAAGAGACCCAGTACTTC. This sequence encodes CASSQEGTGGQETQYF.

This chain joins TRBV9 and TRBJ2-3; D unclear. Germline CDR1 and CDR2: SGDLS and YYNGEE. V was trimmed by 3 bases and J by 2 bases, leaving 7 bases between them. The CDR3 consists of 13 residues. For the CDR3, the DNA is TGTGCCAGCAGCGGGCGGCTCACAGATACGCAGTATTTT. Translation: CASSGRLTDTQYF.

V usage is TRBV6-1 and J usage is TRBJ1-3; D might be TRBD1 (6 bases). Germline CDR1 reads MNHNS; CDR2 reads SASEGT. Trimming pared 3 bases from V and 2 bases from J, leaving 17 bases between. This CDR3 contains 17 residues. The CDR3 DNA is TGTGCCAGCAGTGACCCGAGGAGGGGGGGAACTGGAAACACCATATATTTT. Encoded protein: CASSDPRRGGTGNTIYF.

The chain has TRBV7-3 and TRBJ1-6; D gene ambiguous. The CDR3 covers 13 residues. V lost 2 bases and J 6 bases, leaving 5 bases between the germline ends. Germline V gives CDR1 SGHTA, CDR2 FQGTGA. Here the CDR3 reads CASSLERNSPLHF. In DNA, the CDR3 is TGTGCCAGCAGCTTAGAGCGTAATTCACCCCTCCACTTT.

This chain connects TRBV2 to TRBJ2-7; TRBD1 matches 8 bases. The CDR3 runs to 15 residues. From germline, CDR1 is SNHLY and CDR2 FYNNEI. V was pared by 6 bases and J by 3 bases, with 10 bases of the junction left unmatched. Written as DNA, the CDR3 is TGTGCCAGCAGGGTAGGACAGGGACAATTCTACGAGCAGTACTTC. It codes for CASRVGQGQFYEQYF.

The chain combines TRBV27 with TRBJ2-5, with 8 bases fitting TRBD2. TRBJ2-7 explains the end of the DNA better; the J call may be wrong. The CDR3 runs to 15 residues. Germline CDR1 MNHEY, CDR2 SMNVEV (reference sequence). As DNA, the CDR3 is TGTGCCAGCAGTTTACGGGGGGGATTCGGCTACGAGCAGTACTTC. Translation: CASSLRGGFGYEQYF.

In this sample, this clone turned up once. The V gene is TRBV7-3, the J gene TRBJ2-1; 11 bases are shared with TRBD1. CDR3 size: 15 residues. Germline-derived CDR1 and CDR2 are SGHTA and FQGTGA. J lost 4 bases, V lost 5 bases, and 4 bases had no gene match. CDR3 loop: CASSRGTGGYNEQFF. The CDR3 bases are TGTGCCAGCAGCCGCGGGACAGGGGGGTACAATGAGCAGTTCTTC.

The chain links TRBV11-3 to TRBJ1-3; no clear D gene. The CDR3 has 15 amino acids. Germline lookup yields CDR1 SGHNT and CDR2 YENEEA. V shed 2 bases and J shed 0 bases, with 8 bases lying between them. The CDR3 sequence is CASSLSGNSGNTIYF. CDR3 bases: TGTGCCAGCAGCTTATCAGGAAACTCTGGAAACACCATATATTTT.

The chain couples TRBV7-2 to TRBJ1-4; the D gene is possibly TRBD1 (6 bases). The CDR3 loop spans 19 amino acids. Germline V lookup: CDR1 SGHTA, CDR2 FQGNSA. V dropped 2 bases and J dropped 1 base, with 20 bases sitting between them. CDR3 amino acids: CASSLHPQVWGQTNEKLFF. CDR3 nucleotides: TGTGCCAGCAGCTTACACCCCCAGGTTTGGGGGCAAACTAATGAAAAACTGTTTTTT. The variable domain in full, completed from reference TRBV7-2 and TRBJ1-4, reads GAGVSQSPSNKVTEKGKDVELRCDPISGHTALYWYRQSLGQGLEFLIYFQGNSAPDKSGLPSDRFSAERTGGSVSTLTIQRTQQEDSAVYLCASSLHPQVWGQTNEKLFFGSGTQLSVL.